This T cell receptor (beta chain) came from a study of control samples from healthy donors and cancer patients. This CDR3 is 11 amino acids long. Germline assignment: CDR1 SGHAT and CDR2 FQNNGV. Deletions cut 5 bases from V and 7 bases from J, with 9 bases between. Here immunoSEQ multiplex PCR was the method, and the copy in TCRdb shows in-frame clones only, minus some. Here the sample spans 100,000 to 150,000 clones, roughly 89% being singletons. The specimen was blood. This clonotype was obtained from a man between 25 and 39 years old in good health. The rearrangement joins TRBV11-2 to TRBJ2-7; no reliable D call. In DNA form, the CDR3 reads TGTGCCAGCAGCGATTCGCGGGAGCAGTACGTC. Amino acid sequence: CASSDSREQYV.